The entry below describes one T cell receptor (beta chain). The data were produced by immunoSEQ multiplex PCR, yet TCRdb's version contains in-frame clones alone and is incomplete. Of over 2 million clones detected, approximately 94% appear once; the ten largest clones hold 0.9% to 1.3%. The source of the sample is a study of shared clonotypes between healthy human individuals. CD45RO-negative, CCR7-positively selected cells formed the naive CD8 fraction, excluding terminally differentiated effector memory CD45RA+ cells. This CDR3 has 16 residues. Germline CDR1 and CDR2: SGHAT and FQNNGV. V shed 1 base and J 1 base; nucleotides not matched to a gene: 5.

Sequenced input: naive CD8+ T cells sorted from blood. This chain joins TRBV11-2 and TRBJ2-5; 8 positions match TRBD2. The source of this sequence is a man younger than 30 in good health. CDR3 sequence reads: CASSLGAGGPQETQYF. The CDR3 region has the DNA TGTGCCAGCAGCTTAGGGGCGGGGGGTCCCCAAGAGACCCAGTACTTC.